The T cell receptor (beta chain) under discussion was sequenced for a study of cytomegalovirus exposure and HLA in healthy donors. This clone appeared a single time. Antigen specificity is unknown. PCR amplification relied on 60 Vbeta primers (plus 13 Jbeta primers). TCRdb's copy holds only in-frame clones and misses some; the assay was immunoSEQ multiplex PCR. This table has about 200,000 clones, around 87% appearing once. Trimming removed 6 bases from V and 2 bases from J; junction bases left unmatched: 7. Germline CDR1 reads SEHNR; CDR2 reads FQNEAQ (reference sequence). CDR3 length: 14 amino acids. Whole-study results and caveats: Later analysis found that TCR beta chains associated with HLA were more clonally expanded than other, equally common chains. A later look showed TCR association rates differing by HLA locus, highest for DRB1 and lowest for HLA-C.

The clonotype originates from a boy between 2 and 15 years old in good health and CMV-seronegative. The material sequenced was PBMCs. V gene TRBV7-9 combines with J gene TRBJ2-7; 7 bases agree with TRBD2. The CDR3 bases are TGTGCCAGCAGGGGCAGCGGGGCCACCTACGAGCAGTACTTC. Translating it yields CASRGSGATYEQYF. Full variable domain (outside the CDR3, taken from reference TRBV7-9 and TRBJ2-7): DTGVSQNPRHKITKRGQNVTFRCDPISEHNRLYWYRQTLGQGPEFLTYFQNEAQLEKSRLLSDRFSAERPKGSFSTLEIQRTEQGDSAMYLCASRGSGATYEQYFGPGTRLTVT.